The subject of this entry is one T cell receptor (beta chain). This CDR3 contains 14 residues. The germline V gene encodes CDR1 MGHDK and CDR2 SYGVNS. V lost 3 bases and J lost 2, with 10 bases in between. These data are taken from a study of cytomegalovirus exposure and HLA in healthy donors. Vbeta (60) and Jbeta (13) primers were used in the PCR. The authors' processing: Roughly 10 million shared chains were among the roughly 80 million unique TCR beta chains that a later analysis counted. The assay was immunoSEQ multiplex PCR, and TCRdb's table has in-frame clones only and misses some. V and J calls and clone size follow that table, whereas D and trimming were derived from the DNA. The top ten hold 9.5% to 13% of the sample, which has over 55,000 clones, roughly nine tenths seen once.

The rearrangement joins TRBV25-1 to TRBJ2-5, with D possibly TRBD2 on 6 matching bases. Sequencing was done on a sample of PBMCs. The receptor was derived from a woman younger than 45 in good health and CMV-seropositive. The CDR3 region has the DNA TGTGCCAGCAGTGACAGGGACTCTCAAGAGACCCAGTACTTC. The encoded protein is CASSDRDSQETQYF.